The sequence of this T cell receptor beta chain was determined in a study of T cell responses to AZD1222 COVID-19 vaccine. Findings and caveats of the study: Among the donors, most were white British and more were female, and clonal diversity was possibly underestimated. The study identified only six AZD1222 recipients as seropositive at baseline.

Assay: immunoSEQ multiplex PCR; the TCRdb copy retains only in-frame clones and omits some. The sample lists about 70,000 clones; around 89% were seen once. Notes on this clone: Antigen specificity is unknown.

This material consisted of peripheral blood, taken 28 days after the second dose of the MenACWY control vaccine. The sequence was obtained from an adult who received the MenACWY meningococcal vaccine as a control.

CDR3 nucleotide sequence: TGCGCCAGCAGCCAAACGACATTTTTATTAGCCAAAAACATTCAGTACTTC. This codes for CASSQTTFLLAKNIQYF. The genes are TRBV4-1 and TRBJ2-4; no reliable D call. The CDR3 length is 17 residues. V lost 2 bases to trimming and J lost 0 bases, with 14 bases between them. Germline V gene lookup returns CDR1 MGHRA and CDR2 YSYEKL.